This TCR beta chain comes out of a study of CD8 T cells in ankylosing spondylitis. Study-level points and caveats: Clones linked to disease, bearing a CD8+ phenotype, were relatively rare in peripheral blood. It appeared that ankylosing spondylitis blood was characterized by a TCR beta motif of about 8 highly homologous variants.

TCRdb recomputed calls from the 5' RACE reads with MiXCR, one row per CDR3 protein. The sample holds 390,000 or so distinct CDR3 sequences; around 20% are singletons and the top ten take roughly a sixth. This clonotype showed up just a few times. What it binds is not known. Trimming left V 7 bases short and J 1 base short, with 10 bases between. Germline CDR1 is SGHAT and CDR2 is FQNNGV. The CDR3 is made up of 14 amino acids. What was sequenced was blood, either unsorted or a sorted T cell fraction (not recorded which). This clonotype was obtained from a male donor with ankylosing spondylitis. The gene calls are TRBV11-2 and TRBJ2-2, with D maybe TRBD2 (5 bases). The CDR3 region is CASTRGRNTGELFF. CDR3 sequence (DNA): TGTGCCAGCACCCGAGGGCGGAACACCGGGGAGCTGTTTTTT.